This T cell receptor beta chain is from a study of Graves' ophthalmopathy and Graves' hyperthyroidism. RNA transcripts served as template for amplifying TCR beta CDR3 sequences. HTBI-primed first-round RT-PCR preceded second-round multiplex PCR. MiXCR, run by TCRdb on the multiplex PCR reads, gives a single entry per CDR3 protein. Of about 590,000 distinct CDR3 sequences listed, under 40% are singletons. Germline loops: CDR1 MNHEY, CDR2 SVGAGI. This CDR3 comprises 18 residues. V lost 5 bases, J lost 1 base, and 16 bases stayed unmatched. Uncontrolled infections, other autoimmune diseases, pregnancy or lactation barred patients from enrollment.

The clonotype was recovered from an adult man with Graves' hyperthyroidism. The sample comprised peripheral blood or thyroid tissue (not recorded which). This sequence joins TRBV6-5 and TRBJ1-1, with 7 bases fitting TRBD1. The CDR3 nucleotides read TGTGCCAGCAGTCACCGTAGGCAATTCGGGACAGCGAACACTGAAGCTTTCTTT. Protein sequence: CASSHRRQFGTANTEAFF.